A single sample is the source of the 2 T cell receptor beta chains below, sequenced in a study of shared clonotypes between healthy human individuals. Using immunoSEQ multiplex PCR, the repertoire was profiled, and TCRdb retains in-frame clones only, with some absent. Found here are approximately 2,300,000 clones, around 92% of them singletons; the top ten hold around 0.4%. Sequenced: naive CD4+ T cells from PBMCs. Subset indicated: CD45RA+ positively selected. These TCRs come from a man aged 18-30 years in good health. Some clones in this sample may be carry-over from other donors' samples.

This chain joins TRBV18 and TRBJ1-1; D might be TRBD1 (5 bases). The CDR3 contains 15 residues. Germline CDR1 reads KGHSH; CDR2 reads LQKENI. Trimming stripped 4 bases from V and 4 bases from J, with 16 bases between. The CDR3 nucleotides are TGTGCCAGCTCACTGGGGCAACACGGGAGCACTGAAGCTTTCTTT. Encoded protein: CASSLGQHGSTEAFF. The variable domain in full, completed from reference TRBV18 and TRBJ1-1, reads NAGVMQNPRHLVRRRGQEARLRCSPMKGHSHVYWYRQLPEEGLKFMVYLQKENIIDESGMPKERFSAEFPKEGPSILRIQQVVRGDSAAYFCASSLGQHGSTEAFFGQGTRLTVV.

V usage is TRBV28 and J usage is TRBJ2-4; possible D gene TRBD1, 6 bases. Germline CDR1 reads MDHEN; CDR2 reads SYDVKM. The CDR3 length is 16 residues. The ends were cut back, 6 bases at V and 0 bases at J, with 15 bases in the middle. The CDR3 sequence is CASSQTGALAKNIQYF. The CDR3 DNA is TGTGCCAGCAGCCAGACAGGAGCCCTAGCCAAAAACATTCAGTACTTC.